The clone carrying this TCR beta chain was found many times. No antigen is known for it. Using unique molecular identifiers, the investigators prepared the TCRbeta library. TCRdb fed the PCR reads into MiXCR, producing one record per CDR3 protein. The profile shows fewer than 35,000 distinct CDR3 sequences, 18% of them singletons. This sample is drawn from a study of T-cell reconstitution after alpha-beta-depleted transplantation in children. Findings of the study overall: Once a year had passed after transplant, T-cell counts and diversity came mostly from newly produced T cells. In patients about two months after transplant, alpha-beta T cells reportedly arose from several hundred expanded graft clones. Surviving recipient T cells and thymic progenitors underlay high day-60 TCRbeta diversity in some patients.

Losses at the gene ends were 6 bases for V and 8 bases for J; bases not matched to a gene: 13. Looked up from germline, CDR1 is SGHAT and CDR2 is FQNNGV. The CDR3 contains 15 residues. The clonotype comes from a male patient between 2 and 9 years old who had a stem cell transplant for acute lymphoblastic leukemia, so the T cells may come from the graft donor. The rearrangement uses TRBV11-2 and TRBJ1-2; 9 bases map to TRBD1. The material sequenced was PBMCs, mostly from graft donor cells, taken 60 days after TCRalphabeta/CD19-depleted stem cell transplant. In DNA form, the CDR3 reads TGTGCCAGCAGTTTTGCTACCGGGACAGGGAAGGGCTACACCTTC. Amino acids: CASSFATGTGKGYTF.